A single sample is the source of the 30 T cell receptor beta chains below, sequenced in a study of blood T cell repertoires in COVID-19. The assay was immunoSEQ multiplex PCR, and TCRdb's table has in-frame clones only and misses some. This sample has 150,000 to 200,000 clones, with approximately 79% found just once. Sequencing was carried out using peripheral blood. Every receptor here comes from a woman older than 75 with acute or convalescent COVID-19.

The chain recombines TRBV5-5 with TRBJ1-2; a weak D match, TRBD1 (5 bases). V lost 3 bases and J 4 bases, leaving 16 bases between the germline ends. The CDR3 extends over 15 amino acids. In germline, CDR1 is SGHKS, CDR2 YYEKEE (reference sequence). This CDR3 reads CASSSQGGLAYGYTF. DNA for the CDR3: TGTGCCAGCAGCTCCCAGGGAGGTTTAGCCTATGGCTACACCTTC.

V and J are TRBV3-1 (or the pseudogene TRBV3-2) and TRBJ1-2; the D is unclear. The CDR3 length is 17 residues. From germline, CDR1 is LGHDT and CDR2 YNNKEL (reference sequence). Between the trimmed V and J ends, which lost 0 bases and 1 base, there was a span of 15 bases. CDR3 DNA sequence: TGTGCCAGCAGCCAAGACTACCTGAGGACTCTTAACTATGGCTACACCTTC. Amino acids: CASSQDYLRTLNYGYTF.

This rearrangement joins TRBV20-1 to TRBJ1-2; a possible D gene is TRBD1 (6 bases). Germline CDR1 DFQATT, CDR2 SNEGSKA (reference sequence). This CDR3 is 11 amino acids long. With 1 base removed from V and 8 bases from J, the gap between germline ends came to 8 bases. DNA for the CDR3: TGCAGTGCTAGAGGGGGGCACGGCTACACCTTC. Translation: CSARGGHGYTF.

This chain joins TRBV21-1 and TRBJ1-4; TRBD1 was called by the table and not checked on the DNA. TRBV21-1 is marked as a pseudogene. This CDR3 comprises 14 residues. Here the CDR3 reads CASSSTGTNEKLFF. In DNA form, the CDR3 reads TGTGCCAGCAGTTCGACAGGCACGAATGAAAAACTGTTTTTT.

CDR3 sequence: CASSQDRKGANTGELFF. DNA of the CDR3: TGTGCCAGCAGCCAAGATCGTAAGGGGGCGAACACCGGGGAGCTGTTTTTT. The J gene is TRBJ2-2, the V gene TRBV4-2; D perhaps matches TRBD1 (6 bases). CDR1 and CDR2 (germline): LGHNA, YNFKEQ. V lost 0 bases, J lost 0 bases, and 11 bases lay in between. This CDR3 contains 17 residues.

Of note for this clone: This sample also contains other DNA sequences that code for the same CDR3. V usage is TRBV7-2 and J usage is TRBJ2-7; D call uncertain. The ends were cut back, 5 bases at V and 0 bases at J, with 5 bases in the middle. The CDR3 runs 12 residues. Germline values: CDR1 SGHTA, CDR2 FQGNSA. CDR3 region: CASSLSSYEQYF. CDR3 in DNA: TGTGCCAGCAGCCTTAGCTCCTACGAGCAGTACTTC.

The rearrangement uses TRBV6-2 or TRBV6-3 and TRBJ2-2; possibly TRBD2 for D (5 bases). This CDR3 has 17 residues. The V gene lost 0 bases and the J gene lost 6 bases, with 17 bases spanning the gap. CDR1 and CDR2 from the germline V gene are MNHEY and SVGEGT. CDR3 amino acids: CASSYSIFHGVSGELFF. In nucleotides, the CDR3 is TGTGCCAGCAGTTACTCGATTTTCCACGGGGTGTCCGGGGAGCTGTTTTTT.

The V gene is TRBV6-6, the J gene TRBJ2-1; D may be TRBD2 (6 bases). This CDR3 region has 14 residues. In germline, CDR1 is MNHNY, CDR2 SVGAGI (reference sequence). Trimming took off 8 bases at V and 7 bases at J, with 18 bases between the two ends. The CDR3 here is CASRGVAGFNEQFF. In DNA, the CDR3 is TGTGCCAGCCGAGGGGTTGCGGGGTTTAATGAGCAGTTCTTC.

Concerning this clone itself: Other nucleotide sequences in the sample specify the same CDR3. The chain employs TRBV5-5 and TRBJ2-2; TRBD2 matches 7 bases. The CDR3 loop spans 16 amino acids. V shed 0 bases and J 0 bases; nucleotides not matched to a gene: 2. From germline, CDR1 is SGHKS and CDR2 YYEKEE (reference sequence). DNA of the CDR3: TGTGCCAGCAGCTTGGGGCTAGCGGCGAACACCGGGGAGCTGTTTTTT. This encodes CASSLGLAANTGELFF.

This chain uses TRBV6-6 with TRBJ1-1, with a possible D match to TRBD1 (5 bases). Trimming removed 0 bases from V and 0 bases from J, with 8 bases in between. This CDR3 spans 15 amino acids. Looked up from germline, CDR1 is MNHNY and CDR2 is SVGAGI (reference sequence). The CDR3 DNA follows: TGTGCCAGCAGTTACTCAGGCAGGGTGAACACTGAAGCTTTCTTT. Amino acids: CASSYSGRVNTEAFF.

This chain joins TRBV4-3 and TRBJ2-1; 9 bases are a match to TRBD2. V lost 2 bases and J lost 5; bases outside the gene matches: 7. This CDR3 has 16 residues. CDR1 LGHNA and CDR2 YSLEER come from the germline V gene. The CDR3 region is CASSQSAGGYNNEQFF. The DNA of the CDR3 is TGCGCCAGCAGCCAAAGCGCGGGGGGGTATAACAATGAGCAGTTCTTC.

The V gene is TRBV12-5, the J gene TRBJ1-5, with a weak D call TRBD1 (6 bases). There are 15 residues in the CDR3. CDR1 is LGHNT, CDR2 FRNRAP, per germline. Deletions cut 1 base from V and 1 base from J, with 8 bases between. The CDR3 loop is CASGLGTASNQPQHF. CDR3 coding DNA: TGTGCTAGTGGTTTGGGGACAGCGAGCAATCAGCCCCAGCATTTT.

This chain uses TRBV19 with TRBJ2-7; 9 nucleotides line up with TRBD1. J gave up 0 bases and V 6 bases, and 3 bases lay outside the gene matches. This CDR3 is built from 14 residues. Germline CDR1 LNHDA, CDR2 SQIVND (reference sequence). The CDR3 region is CASRTTGGSYEQYF. The CDR3 DNA reads as TGTGCCAGTAGGACGACAGGGGGCTCCTACGAGCAGTACTTC. The variable domain in full, with the rest retrieved from reference TRBV19 and TRBJ2-7, is DGGITQSPKYLFRKEGQNVTLSCEQNLNHDAMYWYRQDPGQGLRLIYYSQIVNDFQKGDIAEGYSVSREKKESFPLTVTSAQKNPTAFYLCASRTTGGSYEQYFGPGTRLTVT.

Comments on this clone: One end of the junction is discordant with germline, which a read error may explain. The chain is built from TRBV2 and TRBJ1-2; D gene ambiguous. The CDR3 consists of 10 residues. The germline V gene has CDR1 SNHLY and CDR2 FYNNEI. CDR3 amino acids: CASSEGITIF. The CDR3 DNA is TGTGCCAGCAGTGAAGGGATAACTATCTTC.

The rearrangement links TRBV19 to TRBJ2-3; D unclear. With 4 bases removed from V and 0 bases from J, the gap between germline ends came to 14 bases. Per the germline V gene, CDR1 is LNHDA and CDR2 is SQIVND (reference sequence). CDR3 size: 16 residues. CDR3 residues: CASSKRKHSSTDTQYF. In DNA form, the CDR3 reads TGTGCCAGTAGTAAGAGAAAGCATTCTAGCACAGATACGCAGTATTTT.

V gene TRBV12-3 or TRBV12-4 combines with J gene TRBJ1-1, with D possibly TRBD1 on 6 matching bases. This CDR3 contains 13 residues. The ends were cut back, 5 bases at V and 6 bases at J, with 13 bases in the middle. CDR3 DNA sequence: TGTGCCAGCAGTGTTGTCAGGGGATCTGAAGCTTTCTTT. Protein product: CASSVVRGSEAFF.

The J gene is TRBJ1-5, the V gene TRBV4-2; D not certain. Germline V gene sequence: CDR1 LGHNA, CDR2 YNFKEQ. V lost 7 bases and J 2 bases, leaving 6 bases between the germline ends. CDR3 length: 12 residues. The CDR3 DNA reads TGTGCCAGCAATAATGGCAATCAGCCCCAGCATTTT. Its translation is CASNNGNQPQHF.

The chain recombines TRBV7-3 with TRBJ1-1; TRBD1 matches at 7 bases. The germline V gene encodes CDR1 SGHTA and CDR2 FQGTGA. J was trimmed by 4 bases and V by 1 base; bases with no gene match: 9. The length of the CDR3 is 16 residues. CDR3 loop: CASSLKGGQPVTEAFF. Written as DNA, the CDR3 is TGTGCCAGCAGCTTAAAAGGGGGACAGCCGGTCACTGAAGCTTTCTTT.

The chain recombines TRBV21-1 with TRBJ1-5; the table's D gene call, TRBD1, was not cross checked with the DNA. TRBV21-1 is marked as a pseudogene. The CDR3 totals 16 residues. The CDR3 bases are TGTGCCAGCAGCAACTTCCCGGGACAGGGAGGTCAGCCCCAGCATTTT. It encodes CASSNFPGQGGQPQHF.

This chain joins TRBV7-9 and TRBJ2-1, with TRBD2 matching over 7 bases. The CDR3 is 16 amino acids. V lost 2 bases and J lost 1; bases outside the gene matches: 5. Germline V gene data show CDR1 as SEHNR and CDR2 as FQNEAQ (reference sequence). As DNA, the CDR3 is TGTGCCAGCAGCTTATCCGGGACTATATCCTACAATGAGCAGTTCTTC. It yields the protein CASSLSGTISYNEQFF.

The genes are TRBV12-3 or TRBV12-4 and TRBJ1-1; 7 bases are shared with TRBD1. The CDR3 has 13 residues. Trimming took 6 bases from V and 10 from J; bases not matched to a gene: 11. CDR3 residues: CASSPGQLSGAFF. CDR3 bases: TGTGCCAGCAGCCCGGGACAGCTCTCTGGAGCTTTCTTT.

The chain has TRBV24-1 and TRBJ2-5, with D unresolved. V lost 3 bases to trimming and J lost 2 bases, with 6 bases between them. The length of the CDR3 is 13 residues. Germline assignment: CDR1 KGHDR and CDR2 SFDVKD. CDR3 nucleotide sequence: TGTGCCACCAGTGATGTACTACAAGAGACCCAGTACTTC. This gives the protein CATSDVLQETQYF.

The sample holds a few counts of this clone. The chain links TRBV9 to TRBJ2-1, with 7 bases identical to TRBD1. V shed 5 bases, J shed 2 bases, and the junction held 7 bases outside the gene matches. The CDR3 totals 15 residues. The germline CDR1 and CDR2 sequences are SGDLS and YYNGEE. The DNA of the CDR3 is TGTGCCAGCAGTCCTAGACAGGGAACCTACAATGAGCAGTTCTTC. Its protein is CASSPRQGTYNEQFF.

The rearrangement joins TRBV7-2 to TRBJ1-2, with 7 bases aligning to TRBD1. This CDR3 is built from 15 residues. Looked up from germline, CDR1 is SGHTA and CDR2 is FQGNSA. V shed 1 base and J 4 bases; nucleotides not matched to a gene: 6. CDR3 sequence: CASSLEDRKSYGYTF. DNA for the CDR3: TGTGCCAGCAGCTTAGAGGACAGGAAGAGCTATGGCTACACCTTC. Variable domain in full (rest from reference TRBV7-2 and TRBJ1-2): GAGVSQSPSNKVTEKGKDVELRCDPISGHTALYWYRQSLGQGLEFLIYFQGNSAPDKSGLPSDRFSAERTGGSVSTLTIQRTQQEDSAVYLCASSLEDRKSYGYTFGSGTRLTVV.

CDR3 protein: CASSLTRRGSSYEQYF. The DNA of the CDR3 is TGTGCCAGCAGCTTAACTAGGCGGGGGTCTTCCTACGAGCAGTACTTC. The V gene is TRBV7-9, the J gene TRBJ2-7; 7 bases are a match to TRBD2. Per the germline V gene, CDR1 is SEHNR and CDR2 is FQNEAQ (reference sequence). This CDR3 spans 16 amino acids. With 2 bases clipped from V and 1 base from J, the junction kept 8 bases outside the gene matches.

The chain recombines TRBV20-1 with TRBJ1-1; possible D gene TRBD1, 5 bases. The V gene lost 6 bases and the J gene lost 11 bases, with 16 bases spanning the gap. Germline V gene sequence: CDR1 DFQATT, CDR2 SNEGSKA (reference sequence). This CDR3 contains 11 residues. CDR3 in amino acids: CSALGGASAFF. The CDR3 nucleotides read TGCAGTGCCCTTGGAGGGGCTTCGGCTTTCTTT.

This chain connects TRBV6-5 to TRBJ1-2; no clear D. Germline V gene data show CDR1 as MNHEY and CDR2 as SVGAGI. CDR3 length: 15 residues. V lost 0 bases and J 4 bases, leaving 12 bases between the germline ends. Here the CDR3 reads CASSYSGRSRYGYTF. As DNA, the CDR3 is TGTGCCAGCAGTTACTCGGGGAGATCCCGCTATGGCTACACCTTC.

V usage is TRBV5-1 and J usage is TRBJ1-1; no clear D gene. The CDR3 length is 12 residues. Trimming stripped 1 base from V and 5 bases from J, with 6 bases between. Germline CDR1 SGHRS, CDR2 YFSETQ. DNA for the CDR3: TGCGCCAGCAGCTTGACGGGTACTGAAGCTTTCTTT. As protein: CASSLTGTEAFF.

The genes are TRBV19 and TRBJ1-5; the match to TRBD1 covers 9 bases. J lost 3 bases, V lost 4 bases, and 7 bases had no gene match. The length of the CDR3 is 16 residues. Germline V gives CDR1 LNHDA, CDR2 SQIVND (reference sequence). The CDR3 nucleotides read TGTGCCAGTAGTACCTGGGGGACAGGGCTCAATCAGCCCCAGCATTTT. Protein sequence: CASSTWGTGLNQPQHF.

This clone occurred a few times. V gene TRBV5-1 combines with J gene TRBJ2-1, with 14 bases that match TRBD2. V dropped 2 bases and J dropped 6; count of bases not matched to a gene: 10. CDR1 and CDR2 from the germline V gene are SGHRS and YFSETQ. This CDR3 comprises 18 residues. CDR3 sequence (DNA): TGCGCCAGCAGCTTCTCAGCCGGGACTAGCGGGAGTATCAATGAGCAGTTCTTC. Its translation is CASSFSAGTSGSINEQFF.